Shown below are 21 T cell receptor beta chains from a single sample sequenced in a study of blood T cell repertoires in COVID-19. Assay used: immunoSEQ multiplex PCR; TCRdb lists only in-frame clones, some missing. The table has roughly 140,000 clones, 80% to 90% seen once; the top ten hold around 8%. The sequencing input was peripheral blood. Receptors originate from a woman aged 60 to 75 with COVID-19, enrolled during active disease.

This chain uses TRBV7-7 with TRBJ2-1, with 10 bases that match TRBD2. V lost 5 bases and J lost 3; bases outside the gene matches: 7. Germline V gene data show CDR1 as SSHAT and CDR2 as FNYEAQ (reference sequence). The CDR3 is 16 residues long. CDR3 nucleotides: TGTGCCAGCAGCGTCTCCTCTAGCGGGGGCTACAATGAGCAGTTCTTC. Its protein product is CASSVSSSGGYNEQFF.

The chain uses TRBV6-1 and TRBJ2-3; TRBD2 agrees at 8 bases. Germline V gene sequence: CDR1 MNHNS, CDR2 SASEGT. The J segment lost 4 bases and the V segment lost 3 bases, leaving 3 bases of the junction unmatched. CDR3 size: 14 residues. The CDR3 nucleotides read TGTGCCAGCAGTGATTTCGGGGGGGCAGATACGCAGTATTTT. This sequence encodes CASSDFGGADTQYF.

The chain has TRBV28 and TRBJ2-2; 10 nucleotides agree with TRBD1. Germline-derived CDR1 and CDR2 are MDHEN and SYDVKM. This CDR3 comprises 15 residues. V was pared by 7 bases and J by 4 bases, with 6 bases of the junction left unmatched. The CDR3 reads CASTTGGVFTGELFF. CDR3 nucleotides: TGTGCCAGCACGACAGGGGGCGTCTTCACCGGGGAGCTGTTTTTT. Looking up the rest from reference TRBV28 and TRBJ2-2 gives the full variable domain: DVKVTQSSRYLVKRTGEKVFLECVQDMDHENMFWYRQDPGLGLRLIYFSYDVKMKEKGDIPEGYSVSREKKERFSLILESASTNQTSMYLCASTTGGVFTGELFFGEGSRLTVL.

In DNA form, the CDR3 reads TGTGCCAGCAGCTTGGGCAGGGATGGCACAGATACGCAGTATTTT. Residues: CASSLGRDGTDTQYF. The rearrangement joins TRBV5-8 to TRBJ2-3, with D maybe TRBD1 (5 bases). Germline V gene lookup returns CDR1 SGHTS and CDR2 YDEGEE. This CDR3 is built from 15 residues. Trimming cost V 0 bases and J 1 base, with 9 bases left between them.

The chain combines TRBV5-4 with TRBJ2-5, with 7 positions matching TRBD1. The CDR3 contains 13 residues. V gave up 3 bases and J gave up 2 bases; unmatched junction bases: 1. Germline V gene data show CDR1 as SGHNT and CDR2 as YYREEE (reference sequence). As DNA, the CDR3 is TGTGCCAGCAGCTCCAGGGGGCAAGAGACCCAGTACTTC. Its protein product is CASSSRGQETQYF.

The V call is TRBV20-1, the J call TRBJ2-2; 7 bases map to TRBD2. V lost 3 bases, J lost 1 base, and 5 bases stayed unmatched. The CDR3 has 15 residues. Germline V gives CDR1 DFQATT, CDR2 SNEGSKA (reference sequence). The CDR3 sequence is CSASLAGENTGELFF. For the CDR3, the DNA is TGCAGTGCTAGTCTCGCGGGGGAGAACACCGGGGAGCTGTTTTTT.

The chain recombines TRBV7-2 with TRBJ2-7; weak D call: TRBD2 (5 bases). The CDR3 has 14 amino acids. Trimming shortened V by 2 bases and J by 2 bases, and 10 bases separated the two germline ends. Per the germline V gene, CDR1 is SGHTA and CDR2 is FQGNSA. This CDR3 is CASSLSYGAYEQYF. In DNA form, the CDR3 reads TGTGCCAGCAGCTTATCCTACGGGGCCTACGAGCAGTACTTC.

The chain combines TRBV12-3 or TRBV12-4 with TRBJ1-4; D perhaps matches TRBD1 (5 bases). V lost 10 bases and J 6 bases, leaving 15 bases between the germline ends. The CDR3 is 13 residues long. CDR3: CATLRGEDEKLFF. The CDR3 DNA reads TGTGCCACCCTACGGGGGGAGGATGAAAAACTGTTTTTT.

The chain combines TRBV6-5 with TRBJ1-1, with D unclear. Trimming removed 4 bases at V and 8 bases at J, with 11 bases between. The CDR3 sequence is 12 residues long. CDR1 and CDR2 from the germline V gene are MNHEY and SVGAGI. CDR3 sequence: CASSSPNIEAFF. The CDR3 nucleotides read TGTGCCAGCAGTTCCCCGAACATCGAAGCTTTCTTT.

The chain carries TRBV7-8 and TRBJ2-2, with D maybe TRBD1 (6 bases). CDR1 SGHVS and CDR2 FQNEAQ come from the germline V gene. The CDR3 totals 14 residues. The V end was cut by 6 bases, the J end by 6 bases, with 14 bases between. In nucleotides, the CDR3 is TGTGCCAGCAGTTGGGGACATGGAGCCGGGGAGCTGTTTTTT. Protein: CASSWGHGAGELFF.

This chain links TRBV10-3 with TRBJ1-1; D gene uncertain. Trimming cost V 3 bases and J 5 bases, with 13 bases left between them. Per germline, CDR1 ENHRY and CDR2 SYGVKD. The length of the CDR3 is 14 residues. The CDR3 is CAISEGLGSTEAFF. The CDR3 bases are TGTGCCATCAGTGAAGGACTGGGGAGTACTGAAGCTTTCTTT.

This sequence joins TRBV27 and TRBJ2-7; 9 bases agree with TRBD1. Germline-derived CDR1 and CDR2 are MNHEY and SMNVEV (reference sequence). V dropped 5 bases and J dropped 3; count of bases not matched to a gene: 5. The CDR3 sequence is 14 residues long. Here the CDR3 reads CASSKQGAIYEQYF. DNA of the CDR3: TGTGCCAGCAGTAAACAGGGGGCAATCTACGAGCAGTACTTC.

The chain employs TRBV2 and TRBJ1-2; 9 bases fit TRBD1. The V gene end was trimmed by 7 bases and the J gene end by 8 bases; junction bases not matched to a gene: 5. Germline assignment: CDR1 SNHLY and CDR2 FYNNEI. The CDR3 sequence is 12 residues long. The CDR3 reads CASNRGPRGYTF. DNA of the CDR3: TGTGCCAGCAACAGGGGGCCTCGGGGCTACACCTTC.

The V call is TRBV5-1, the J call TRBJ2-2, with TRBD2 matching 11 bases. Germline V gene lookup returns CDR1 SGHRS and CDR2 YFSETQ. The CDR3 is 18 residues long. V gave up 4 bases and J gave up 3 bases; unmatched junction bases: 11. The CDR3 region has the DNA TGCGCCAGCAGCCCGACTAGCGGGGAGCAAAGGGACACCGGGGAGCTGTTTTTT. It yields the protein CASSPTSGEQRDTGELFF.

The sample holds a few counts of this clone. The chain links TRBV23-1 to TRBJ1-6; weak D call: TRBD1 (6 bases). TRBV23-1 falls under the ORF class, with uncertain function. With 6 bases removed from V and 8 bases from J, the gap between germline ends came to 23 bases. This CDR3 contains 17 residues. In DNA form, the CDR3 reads TGCGCCAGCAGCCCGAGCCGGACAGTATCGATGGATTCACCCCTCCACTTT. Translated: CASSPSRTVSMDSPLHF.

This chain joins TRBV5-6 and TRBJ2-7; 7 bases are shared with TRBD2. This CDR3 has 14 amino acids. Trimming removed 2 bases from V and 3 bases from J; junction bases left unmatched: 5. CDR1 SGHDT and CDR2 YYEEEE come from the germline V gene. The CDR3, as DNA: TGTGCCAGCAGCTTCCGCGCGGGGGACTACGAGCAGTACTTC. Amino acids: CASSFRAGDYEQYF.

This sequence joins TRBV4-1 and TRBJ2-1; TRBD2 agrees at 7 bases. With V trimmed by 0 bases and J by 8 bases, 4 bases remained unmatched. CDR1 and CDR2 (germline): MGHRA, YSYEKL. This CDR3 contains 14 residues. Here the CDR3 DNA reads TGCGCCAGCAGCCAAGACGGGGCGGGGGATGAGCAGTTCTTC. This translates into CASSQDGAGDEQFF.

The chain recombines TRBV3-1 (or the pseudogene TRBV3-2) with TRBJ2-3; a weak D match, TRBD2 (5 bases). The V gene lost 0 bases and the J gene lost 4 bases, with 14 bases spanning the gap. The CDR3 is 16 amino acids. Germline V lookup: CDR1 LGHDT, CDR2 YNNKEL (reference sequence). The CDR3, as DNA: TGTGCCAGCAGCCAAGAGCCTAGCCAGGATCCAGATACGCAGTATTTT. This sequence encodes CASSQEPSQDPDTQYF.

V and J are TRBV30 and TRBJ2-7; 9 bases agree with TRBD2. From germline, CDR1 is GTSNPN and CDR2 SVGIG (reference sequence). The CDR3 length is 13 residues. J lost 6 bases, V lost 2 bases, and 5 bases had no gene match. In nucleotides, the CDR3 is TGTGCCTGGAGTCGCGGACTAGCGTTCGAGCAGTACTTC. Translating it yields CAWSRGLAFEQYF.

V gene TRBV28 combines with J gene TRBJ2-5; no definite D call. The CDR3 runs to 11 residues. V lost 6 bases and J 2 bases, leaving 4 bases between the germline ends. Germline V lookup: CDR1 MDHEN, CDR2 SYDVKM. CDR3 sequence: CASSLQETQYF. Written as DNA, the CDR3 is TGTGCCAGCAGCCTTCAAGAGACCCAGTACTTC. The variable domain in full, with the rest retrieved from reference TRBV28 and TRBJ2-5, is DVKVTQSSRYLVKRTGEKVFLECVQDMDHENMFWYRQDPGLGLRLIYFSYDVKMKEKGDIPEGYSVSREKKERFSLILESASTNQTSMYLCASSLQETQYFGPGTRLLVL.

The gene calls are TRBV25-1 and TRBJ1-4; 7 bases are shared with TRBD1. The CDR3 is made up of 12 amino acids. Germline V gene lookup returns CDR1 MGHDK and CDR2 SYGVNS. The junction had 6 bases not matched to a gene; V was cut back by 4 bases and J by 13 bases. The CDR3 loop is CASSGGGYLLFF. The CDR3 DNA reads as TGTGCCAGCAGTGGAGGGGGCTACCTACTGTTTTTT.